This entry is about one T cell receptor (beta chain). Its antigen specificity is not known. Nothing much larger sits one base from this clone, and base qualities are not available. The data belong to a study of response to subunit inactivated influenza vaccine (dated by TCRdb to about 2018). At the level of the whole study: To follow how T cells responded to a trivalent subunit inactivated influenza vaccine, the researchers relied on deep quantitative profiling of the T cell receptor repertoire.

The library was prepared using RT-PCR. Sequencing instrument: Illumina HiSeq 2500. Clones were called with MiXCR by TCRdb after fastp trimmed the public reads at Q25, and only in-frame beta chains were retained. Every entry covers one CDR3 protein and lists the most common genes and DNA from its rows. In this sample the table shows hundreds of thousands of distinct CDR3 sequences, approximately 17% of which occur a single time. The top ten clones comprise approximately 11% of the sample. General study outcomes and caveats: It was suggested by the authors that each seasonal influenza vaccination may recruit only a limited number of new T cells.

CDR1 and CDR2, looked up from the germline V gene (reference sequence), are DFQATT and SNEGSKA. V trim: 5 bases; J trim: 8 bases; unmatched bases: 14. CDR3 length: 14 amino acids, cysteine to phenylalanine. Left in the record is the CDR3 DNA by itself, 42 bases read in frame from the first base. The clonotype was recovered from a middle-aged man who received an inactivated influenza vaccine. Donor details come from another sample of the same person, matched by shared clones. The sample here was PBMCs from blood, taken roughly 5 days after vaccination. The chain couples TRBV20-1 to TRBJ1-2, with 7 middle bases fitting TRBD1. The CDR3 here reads CSAQRDRSPSGYTF. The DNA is TGCAGTGCTCAACGGGACAGATCACCTTCCGGCTACACCTTC.